The 18 T cell receptor beta chains reported below all come from one sample, sequenced in a study of blood T cell repertoires in COVID-19. The repertoire was sequenced with immunoSEQ multiplex PCR; TCRdb's copy has only in-frame clones and lacks some. Of some 180,000 clones listed, around 83% are singletons. The sample comprised PBMCs or T cells enriched from blood (not recorded which). Source of these receptors: a middle-aged man who had recovered from COVID-19.

The V and J genes are TRBV27 and TRBJ1-2; the match to TRBD1 covers 8 bases. The CDR3 runs 14 residues. Germline CDR1 MNHEY, CDR2 SMNVEV (reference sequence). V dropped 5 bases and J dropped 4; count of bases not matched to a gene: 6. The CDR3: CASSPRQGSYGYTF. Written as DNA, the CDR3 is TGTGCCAGCAGTCCCCGACAGGGGTCCTATGGCTACACCTTC.

This clone appeared a single time. This sequence joins TRBV5-6 and TRBJ2-7, with D tentatively TRBD1 (5 bases). Germline CDR1 and CDR2: SGHDT and YYEEEE. The V end was cut by 1 base, the J end by 2 bases, with 7 bases between. There are 13 residues in the CDR3. For the CDR3, the DNA is TGTGCCAGCAGCTTGACAGGAACCTACGAGCAGTACTTC. Amino acids: CASSLTGTYEQYF.

The rearrangement uses TRBV6-4 and TRBJ2-2; D remains ambiguous. The CDR3 spans 13 residues. The germline CDR1 and CDR2 sequences are MRHNA and SNTAGT. Between the trimmed V and J ends, which lost 5 bases and 7 bases, there was a span of 11 bases. CDR3 residues: CASSMERNGELFF. In DNA form, the CDR3 reads TGTGCCAGCAGTATGGAGCGAAACGGGGAGCTGTTTTTT.

V gene TRBV28 combines with J gene TRBJ1-1; the D is unclear. The CDR3 length is 15 residues. Trimming shortened V by 5 bases and J by 7 bases, and 20 bases separated the two germline ends. Germline V gene lookup returns CDR1 MDHEN and CDR2 SYDVKM. The DNA for the CDR3 is TGTGCCAGCAGTCCATCCGGGAATATGGCGAATGAAGCTTTCTTT. Translating it yields CASSPSGNMANEAFF.

The rearrangement links TRBV30 to TRBJ1-2; 7 bases match TRBD1. The CDR3 totals 14 residues. V shed 2 bases, J shed 2 bases, and the junction held 5 bases outside the gene matches. Germline loops: CDR1 GTSNPN, CDR2 SVGIG (reference sequence). This chain's CDR3 is CAWSSGTANYGYTF. CDR3 DNA sequence: TGTGCCTGGAGTTCCGGGACAGCCAACTATGGCTACACCTTC.

The gene calls are TRBV5-1 and TRBJ2-2, with D unresolved. The germline V and J ends were trimmed by 0 bases and 3 bases, with 9 bases remaining between them. CDR3 length equals 15 residues. Germline V CDR1 and CDR2: SGHRS, YFSETQ. CDR3 nucleotide sequence: TGCGCCAGCAGCTTGGACAGTTCGGACACCGGGGAGCTGTTTTTT. The encoded protein is CASSLDSSDTGELFF.

This chain uses TRBV18 with TRBJ2-4; a weak D match, TRBD2 (6 bases). This CDR3 contains 13 residues. V lost 1 base, J lost 8 bases, and 9 bases lay in between. CDR1 is KGHSH and CDR2 is LQKENI in the germline V gene. Written as DNA, the CDR3 is TGTGCCAGCTCACCACGGAGGGAGGACATTCAGTACTTC. Residues: CASSPRREDIQYF.

V usage is TRBV28 and J usage is TRBJ2-3, with TRBD1 identical over 9 bases. The CDR3 sequence is 15 residues long. The germline gives CDR1 MDHEN, CDR2 SYDVKM. The V segment lost 5 bases and the J segment 2 bases; nucleotides outside the gene matches: 5. The CDR3 spells CASSRRDRDTDTQYF. The DNA of the CDR3 is TGTGCCAGCAGTCGCCGGGACAGGGACACAGATACGCAGTATTTT.

The genes are TRBV12-3 or TRBV12-4 and TRBJ1-1; 7 bases are shared with TRBD1. The length of the CDR3 is 11 residues. Unmatched junction bases numbered 5, after V lost 5 bases and J lost 11 bases. Written as DNA, the CDR3 is TGTGCCAGCAGTCCTGACAGGGATGCTTTCTTT. It codes for CASSPDRDAFF.

The V and J genes are TRBV9 and TRBJ2-7; D gene unclear. This CDR3 spans 13 amino acids. Per germline, CDR1 SGDLS and CDR2 YYNGEE. With 0 bases removed from V and 5 bases from J, the gap between germline ends came to 9 bases. The CDR3 protein is CASSVGPFNEQYF. In DNA form, the CDR3 reads TGTGCCAGCAGCGTAGGGCCGTTCAACGAGCAGTACTTC.

CDR3 amino acids: CASSATGGTYNEQFF. The CDR3, as DNA: TGTGCCAGCTCAGCCACAGGGGGGACCTACAATGAGCAGTTCTTC. V and J are TRBV18 and TRBJ2-1, with 8 nucleotides matching TRBD1. J was trimmed by 2 bases and V by 5 bases; bases with no gene match: 5. Germline V gene sequence: CDR1 KGHSH, CDR2 LQKENI. The CDR3 runs 15 residues.

This clone was seen once. V gene TRBV28 combines with J gene TRBJ2-2; weak D call: TRBD1 (5 bases). This CDR3 region has 14 residues. CDR1 is MDHEN, CDR2 SYDVKM, per germline. V was shortened by 7 bases and J by 4 bases, with 13 bases between the two germline ends. In DNA, the CDR3 is TGTGCCAGCACGGCAGGGATCAGCACCGGGGAGCTGTTTTTT. Translating it yields CASTAGISTGELFF.

The rearrangement links TRBV11-3 to TRBJ1-3, with a tentative D call TRBD1 (5 bases). From germline, CDR1 is SGHNT and CDR2 YENEEA. This CDR3 is 13 amino acids long. Trimming left V 4 bases short and J 7 bases short, with 11 bases between. The CDR3 region has the DNA TGTGCCAGCAGCTCTCAGGGTCCGAACACCATATATTTT. This encodes CASSSQGPNTIYF.

The CDR3 nucleotides are TGTGCCAGTAGTACCGTATTTTACGACTTTCCCGAGCAGTACTTC. Amino acids: CASSTVFYDFPEQYF. The chain links TRBV19 to TRBJ2-7; no reliable D call. Looked up from germline, CDR1 is LNHDA and CDR2 is SQIVND (reference sequence). This CDR3 has 15 residues. Trimming removed 4 bases from V and 6 bases from J, with 19 bases in between.

The chain uses TRBV13 and TRBJ1-5; D is undetermined. In germline, CDR1 is PRHDT, CDR2 FYEKMQ (reference sequence). With 0 bases removed from V and 5 bases from J, the gap between germline ends came to 5 bases. The CDR3 extends over 13 amino acids. The CDR3 DNA reads as TGTGCCAGCAGCTTAGGGCCGGATCAGCCCCAGCATTTT. The encoded protein is CASSLGPDQPQHF.

The chain has TRBV2 and TRBJ1-4; D unclear. V dropped 1 base and J dropped 8 bases, with 11 bases sitting between them. The CDR3 loop spans 14 amino acids. Per the germline V gene, CDR1 is SNHLY and CDR2 is FYNNEI. The chain's CDR3 is CASSEGDSVEKLFF. The CDR3 region has the DNA TGTGCCAGCAGTGAAGGCGATAGTGTCGAAAAACTGTTTTTT.

The V and J genes are TRBV27 and TRBJ2-1; 10 positions agree with TRBD1. Losses at the gene ends were 7 bases for V and 4 bases for J; bases not matched to a gene: 13. The CDR3 is made up of 17 amino acids. Per the germline V gene, CDR1 is MNHEY and CDR2 is SMNVEV (reference sequence). CDR3 DNA: TGTGCCAGCACCTCACTAACCGGGACAGGGGATTACAATGAGCAGTTCTTC. It is translated as CASTSLTGTGDYNEQFF.

The CDR3 nucleotides are TGTGCCAGCAGTTTCGACTGGGTCACTGGAAACACCATATATTTT. Amino acid sequence: CASSFDWVTGNTIYF. The rearrangement joins TRBV6-2 or TRBV6-3 to TRBJ1-3; no firm D call. V was trimmed by 4 bases and J by 2 bases, leaving 12 bases between them. The CDR3 contains 15 residues. Germline V gene sequence: CDR1 MNHEY, CDR2 SVGEGT.